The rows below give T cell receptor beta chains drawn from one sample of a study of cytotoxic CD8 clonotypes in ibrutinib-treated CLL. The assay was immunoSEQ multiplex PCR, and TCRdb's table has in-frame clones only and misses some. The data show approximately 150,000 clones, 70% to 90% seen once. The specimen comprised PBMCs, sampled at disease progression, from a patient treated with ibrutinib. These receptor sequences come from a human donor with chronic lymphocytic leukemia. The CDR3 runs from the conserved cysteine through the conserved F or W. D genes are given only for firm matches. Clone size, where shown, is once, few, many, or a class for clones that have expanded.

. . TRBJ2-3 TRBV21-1 TGTGCCAGCCGGGACAGGGGATGGAAAGATACGCAGTATTTT CASRDRGWKDTQYF
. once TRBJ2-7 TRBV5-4 TGTGCCAGCAGCCCCCAGGAGGCACGGTACGAGCAGTACTTC CASSPQEARYEQYF
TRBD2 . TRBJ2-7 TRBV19 TGTGCCAGTAGTATAGCTCTAGCTAGCGGGATTGCCTACGAGCAGTACTTC CASSIALASGIAYEQYF
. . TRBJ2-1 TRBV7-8 TGTGCCAGCAGACCCCCCTGGGGGGTGATCAATGAGCAGTTCTTC CASRPPWGVINEQFF
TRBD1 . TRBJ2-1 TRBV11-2 TGTGCCAGCAGCCCGGGACAGGGGGGAAATGAGCAGTTCTTC CASSPGQGGNEQFF
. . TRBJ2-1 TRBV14 TGTGCCAGCAGCCCCGCTACCCGGCAGTTCTTC CASSPATRQFF
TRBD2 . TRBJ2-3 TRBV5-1 TGCGCCAGTAGACTAGCGGAGGACCTAAAGGCGCAGTATTTT CASRLAEDLKAQYF
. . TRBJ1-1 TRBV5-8 TGTGCCAGCACCTCGCCATGGGGGAACACTGAAGCTTTCTTT CASTSPWGNTEAFF
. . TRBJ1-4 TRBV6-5 TGTGCCAGCAGTACGTCTGCAACTAATGAAAAACTGTTTTTT CASSTSATNEKLFF
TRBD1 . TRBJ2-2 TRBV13 TGTGCCAGCAGCCCGGAGACAGGGGCCCTCCTGGCCGGGGAGCTGTTTTTT CASSPETGALLAGELFF
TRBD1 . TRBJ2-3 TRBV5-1 TGCGCCAGCAGCTTGGGACAGGGTAGGGCAGATACGCAGTATTTT CASSLGQGRADTQYF
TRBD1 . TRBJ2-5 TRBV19 TGTGCCAGTAGTTCCAGGGGGCGGACAGAGACCCAGTACTTC CASSSRGRTETQYF
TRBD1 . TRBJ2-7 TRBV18 TGTGCCAGCTCACCGGCAGGGGGCGGCGACGAGCAGTACTTC CASSPAGGGDEQYF
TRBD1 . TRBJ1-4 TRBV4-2 TGTGCCAGCAGCCAAGGGGGAGGGACAGGGGATGAAAAACTGTTTTTT CASSQGGGTGDEKLFF
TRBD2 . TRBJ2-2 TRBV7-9 TGTGCCAGCAGCACCCCTCGGGCTAGCGGGAACACCGGGGAGCTGTTTTTT CASSTPRASGNTGELFF
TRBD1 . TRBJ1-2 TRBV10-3 TGTGCCATCAGTGAGTCGGACAGGGCCGCCTATGGCTACACCTTC CAISESDRAAYGYTF
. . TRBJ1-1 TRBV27 TGTGCCAGCAGTTTATATAGTGACAGGAGGTATGAAGCTTTCTTT CASSLYSDRRYEAFF
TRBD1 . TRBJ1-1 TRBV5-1 TGCGCCAGCAGCTTGGCAGGGGGATCGAACACTGAAGCTTTCTTT CASSLAGGSNTEAFF
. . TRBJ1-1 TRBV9 TGTGCCAGCAGCGCGGTACAGGGTAAGGGCACTGAAGCTTTCTTT CASSAVQGKGTEAFF
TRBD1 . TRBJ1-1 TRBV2 TGTGCCAGCAGCGACGACAGGGCCACTGAAGCTTTCTTT CASSDDRATEAFF
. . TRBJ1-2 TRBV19 TGTGCCAGTAGTATAGTTGTTGGGGTGGACTATGGCTACACCTTC CASSIVVGVDYGYTF
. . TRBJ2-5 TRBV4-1 TGCGCCAGCAGCCAACTGGTGCGGGAGACCCAGTACTTC CASSQLVRETQYF
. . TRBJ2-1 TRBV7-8 TGTGCCAGCAGCTTAGCTCCGGGACTTGTCTACAATGAGCAGTTCTTC CASSLAPGLVYNEQFF
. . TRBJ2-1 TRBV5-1 TGCGCCAGCAGCGCCAATAATGAGCAGTTCTTC CASSANNEQFF
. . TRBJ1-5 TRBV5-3 TGTGCCAGAAGCTTTCTGCCACCCGGGAATCAGCCCCAGCATTTT CARSFLPPGNQPQHF
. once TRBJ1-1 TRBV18 TGTGCCAGCTCACCACTTGTCGGGTCGGGAAACTGGGGAGCTTTCTTT CASSPLVGSGNWGAFF
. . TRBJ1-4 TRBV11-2 TGTGCCAGCAGCTTAACGGGGGGGCTTGCAACTAATGAAAAACTGTTTTTT CASSLTGGLATNEKLFF
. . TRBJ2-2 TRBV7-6 TGTGCCAGCAGCTTAATTAACACCGGGGAGCTGTTTTTT CASSLINTGELFF
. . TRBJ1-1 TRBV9 TGTGCCAGCAGCGTATCAGGCAATGGTGAAGCTTTCTTT CASSVSGNGEAFF
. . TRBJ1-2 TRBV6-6 TGTGCCAGCACCCCGATCCAGTCCTATGGCTACACCTTC CASTPIQSYGYTF
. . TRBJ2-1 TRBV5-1 TGCGCCAGCAATAGGCTACCGGACAATGAGCAGTTCTTC CASNRLPDNEQFF
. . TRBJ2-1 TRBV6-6 TGTGCCAGCAGACCCGTAGGAGGCTACAATGAGCAGTTCTTC CASRPVGGYNEQFF
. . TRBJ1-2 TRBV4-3 TGCGCCAGCAGCCAAGATTTTGGGGACGGCTACACCTTC CASSQDFGDGYTF
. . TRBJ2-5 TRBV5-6 TGTGCCAGCACCTCCTTCTGGGAGACCCAGTACTTC CASTSFWETQYF
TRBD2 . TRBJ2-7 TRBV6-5 TGTGCCAGCAGTTACCGGGGGGGTCCCTACGAGCAGTACTTC CASSYRGGPYEQYF
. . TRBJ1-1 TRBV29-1 TGCAGCGTTGAGGGGGCGACGGTACAAGCTTTCTTT CSVEGATVQAFF
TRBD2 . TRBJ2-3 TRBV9 TGTGCCAGCAGCGCTACTAGCGGGAGCATCTCAGATACGCAGTATTTT CASSATSGSISDTQYF
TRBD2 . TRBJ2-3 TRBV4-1 TGCGCCAGCAGCCGGGGACTAGCGGGCACAGATACGCAGTATTTT CASSRGLAGTDTQYF